A single T cell receptor (beta chain) is shown here with its context. Its antigen remains unknown. This sample is drawn from a study of OX40 agonist ivuxolimab in advanced cancers. Study overall: Patients were dosed intravenously with ivuxolimab at 0.01 to 10 mg/kg every 2 weeks. With a range of roughly 20 to 90, age averaged approximately 64 years, and around 83% were male. General study findings and limits: Expanded clones belonging to CD8+ T cells outnumbered, on average, those of CD4+. At 0.1 to 3.0 mg/kg, CD4+ and CD8+ blood T cells expanded clonally by week 6.

Profiling relied on immunoSEQ multiplex PCR, and the TCRdb table lists in-frame clones only, not all of them. The sample carries about 100,000 clones, approximately 91% recorded once. Germline CDR1 reads SGHTA; CDR2 reads FQGTGA. The CDR3 covers 15 residues. V dropped 2 bases and J dropped 6; count of bases not matched to a gene: 6. The material was CD4+ or CD8+ T cells sorted from blood, obtained in a trial of the OX40 agonist ivuxolimab. The clonotype comes from an adult with an advanced solid tumor such as melanoma, head and neck, liver or kidney cancer. This chain joins TRBV7-3 and TRBJ2-1, with 8 bases matching TRBD2. The CDR3 loop reads CASSLRRAGANEQFF. CDR3 bases: TGTGCCAGCAGCTTACGGCGAGCGGGGGCCAATGAGCAGTTCTTC.